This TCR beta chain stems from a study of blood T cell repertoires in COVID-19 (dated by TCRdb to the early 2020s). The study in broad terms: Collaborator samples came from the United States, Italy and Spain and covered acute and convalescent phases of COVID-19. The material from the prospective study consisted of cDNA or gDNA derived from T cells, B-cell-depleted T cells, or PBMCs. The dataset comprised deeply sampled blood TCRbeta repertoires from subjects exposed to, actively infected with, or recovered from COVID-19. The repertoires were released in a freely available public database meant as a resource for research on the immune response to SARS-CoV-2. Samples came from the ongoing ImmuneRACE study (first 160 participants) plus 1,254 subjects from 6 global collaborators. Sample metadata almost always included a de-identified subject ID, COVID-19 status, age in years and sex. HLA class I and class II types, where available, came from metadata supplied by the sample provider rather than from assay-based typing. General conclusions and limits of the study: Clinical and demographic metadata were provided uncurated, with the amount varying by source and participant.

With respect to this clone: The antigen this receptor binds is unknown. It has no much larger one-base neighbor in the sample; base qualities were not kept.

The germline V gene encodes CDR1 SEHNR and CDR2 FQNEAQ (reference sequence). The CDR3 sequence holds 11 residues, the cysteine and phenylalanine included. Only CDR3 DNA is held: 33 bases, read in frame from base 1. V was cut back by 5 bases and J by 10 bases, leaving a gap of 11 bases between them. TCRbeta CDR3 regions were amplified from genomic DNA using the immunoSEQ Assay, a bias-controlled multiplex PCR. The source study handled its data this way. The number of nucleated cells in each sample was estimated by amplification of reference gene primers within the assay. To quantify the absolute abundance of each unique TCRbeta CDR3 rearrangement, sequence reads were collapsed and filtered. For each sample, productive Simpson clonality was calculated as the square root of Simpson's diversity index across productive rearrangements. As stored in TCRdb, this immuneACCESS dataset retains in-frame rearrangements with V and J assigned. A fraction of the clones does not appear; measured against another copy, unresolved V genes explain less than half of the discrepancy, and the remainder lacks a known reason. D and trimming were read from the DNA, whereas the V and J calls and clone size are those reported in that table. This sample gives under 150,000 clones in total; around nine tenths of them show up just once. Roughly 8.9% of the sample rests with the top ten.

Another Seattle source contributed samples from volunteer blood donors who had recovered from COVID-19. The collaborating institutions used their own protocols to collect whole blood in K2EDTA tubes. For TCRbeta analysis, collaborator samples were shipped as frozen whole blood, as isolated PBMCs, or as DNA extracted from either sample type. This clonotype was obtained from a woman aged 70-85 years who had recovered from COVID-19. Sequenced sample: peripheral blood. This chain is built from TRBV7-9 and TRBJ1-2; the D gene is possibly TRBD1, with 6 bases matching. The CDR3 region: CASSMTGPYTF. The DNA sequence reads TGTGCCAGCAGCATGACAGGCCCCTACACCTTC.